Reported below is one TCR beta chain. Germline V CDR1 and CDR2: SGHRS, YFSETQ. The CDR3 consists of 14 residues. V lost 0 bases and J lost 5, with 8 bases in between. Systemic immunosuppression or autoimmune disease history was grounds to exclude patients. These data are taken from a study of OX40 agonist ivuxolimab in advanced cancers. Profiled with immunoSEQ multiplex PCR; TCRdb holds only in-frame clones, not every one. The sample shows some 60,000 clones, approximately 86% of them seen only once. This clonotype was obtained from an adult with an advanced solid tumor such as melanoma, head and neck, liver or kidney cancer. The sample here was CD4+ or CD8+ T cells sorted from blood, taken in a trial of the OX40 agonist ivuxolimab. The chain has TRBV5-1 and TRBJ2-2; possibly TRBD1 for D (6 bases). The CDR3 is CASSLADRTGELFF. The DNA of the CDR3 is TGCGCCAGCAGCTTGGCAGACAGGACCGGGGAGCTGTTTTTT.